One and the same sample provided the 12 T cell receptor beta chains below, sequenced in a study of patients and donors after allogeneic stem cell transplantation. TCRdb itself ran the RT-PCR reads through MiXCR, one entry per CDR3 protein. The data show 800,000 to 1,000,000 distinct CDR3 sequences, approximately 19% seen once. Sequenced material: blood, either unsorted or a sorted T cell fraction (not recorded which). These receptors were taken from a human donor who was either an allogeneic HSCT recipient or a stem cell or donor lymphocyte infusion donor (not recorded which). It is not recorded whose cells these are; they may come from a transplant donor.

V gene TRBV12-3 or TRBV12-4 combines with J gene TRBJ1-2, with TRBD1 as a possible D gene (6 bases). The length of the CDR3 is 14 residues. Trimming pared 10 bases from V and 4 bases from J, leaving 19 bases between. CDR3 amino acids: CAIHGEGGIYGYTF. CDR3 nucleotide sequence: TGTGCCATCCACGGGGAGGGGGGGATCTATGGCTACACCTTC.

The V gene is TRBV4-1, the J gene TRBJ2-7, with D possibly TRBD1 on 6 matching bases. The CDR3 contains 16 residues. CDR1 is MGHRA and CDR2 is YSYEKL in the germline V gene. Deletions cut 5 bases from V and 0 bases from J, with 17 bases between. The DNA of the CDR3 is TGCGCCAGCAGCATTCTACCCGGGACATTCTCCTACGAGCAGTACTTC. It is translated as CASSILPGTFSYEQYF.

The rearrangement uses TRBV6-1 and TRBJ1-6; no definite D call. CDR3 length equals 16 residues. The ends were cut back, 6 bases at V and 0 bases at J, with 12 bases in the middle. The germline CDR1 and CDR2 sequences are MNHNS and SASEGT. CDR3 sequence: CASRKTPSSYNSPLHF. CDR3 in DNA: TGTGCCAGCAGAAAGACGCCGAGCTCCTATAATTCACCCCTCCACTTT.

This clonotype was observed a few times. This rearrangement joins TRBV7-9 to TRBJ2-5; D not certain. Between the trimmed V and J ends, which lost 7 bases and 2 bases, there was a span of 5 bases. The CDR3 runs 11 residues. Germline V gene lookup returns CDR1 SEHNR and CDR2 FQNEAQ (reference sequence). CDR3 sequence reads: CASIRQETQYF. The CDR3 DNA reads TGTGCCAGCATCCGGCAAGAGACCCAGTACTTC.

This clonotype came up a few times. V is TRBV6-4 and J is TRBJ1-6; weak D call: TRBD1 (5 bases). Trimming shortened V by 4 bases and J by 7 bases, and 8 bases separated the two germline ends. Germline values: CDR1 MRHNA, CDR2 SNTAGT. CDR3 length: 13 amino acids. CDR3 nucleotide sequence: TGTGCCAGCAGTGGGGCAGGGAATTCACCCCTCCACTTT. This translates into CASSGAGNSPLHF.

This clonotype was counted only a few times. The rearrangement joins TRBV20-1 to TRBJ2-3; no reliable D call. V was pared by 0 bases and J by 2 bases, with 6 bases between. This CDR3 has 13 residues. Germline V CDR1 and CDR2: DFQATT, SNEGSKA (reference sequence). The CDR3 sequence is CSARDLNTDTQYF. For the CDR3, the DNA is TGCAGTGCTAGAGACCTTAACACAGATACGCAGTATTTT.

This clonotype came up a few times. V and J are TRBV2 and TRBJ2-5; 7 bases match TRBD1. V lost 6 bases to trimming and J lost 4 bases; unmatched junction nucleotides: 5. The CDR3 consists of 13 residues. Germline CDR1 reads SNHLY; CDR2 reads FYNNEI. The DNA of the CDR3 is TGTGCCAGCAGAATCGACAGGGTAGAGACCCAGTACTTC. It encodes CASRIDRVETQYF.

This clonotype was counted at least ten times. The chain recombines TRBV5-1 with TRBJ2-5; TRBD2 matches 8 bases. This CDR3 is 15 amino acids long. Germline-derived CDR1 and CDR2 are SGHRS and YFSETQ. Trimming cost V 5 bases and J 1 base; bases outside gene matches: 7. CDR3 nucleotides: TGCGCCAGCAGGTGGAACGGGAGGGCCCAAGAGACCCAGTACTTC. Protein sequence: CASRWNGRAQETQYF.

The V and J genes are TRBV20-1 and TRBJ1-2; no clear D gene. CDR1 is DFQATT and CDR2 is SNEGSKA in the germline V gene (reference sequence). V lost 0 bases and J 4 bases, leaving 9 bases between the germline ends. The CDR3 runs to 13 residues. The DNA for the CDR3 is TGCAGTGCTAGAGATTCACGAATCTATGGCTACACCTTC. Translated: CSARDSRIYGYTF.

This clonotype has just a few counts. The chain employs TRBV6-1 and TRBJ1-1; no clear D. Trimming removed 4 bases from V and 1 base from J, with 13 bases in between. There are 15 residues in the CDR3. The germline gives CDR1 MNHNS, CDR2 SASEGT. The CDR3 protein is CASSVKETSNTEAFF. CDR3 nucleotides: TGTGCCAGCAGTGTAAAGGAGACCTCGAACACTGAAGCTTTCTTT.

The chain carries TRBV2 and TRBJ1-5; unclear D gene. The CDR3 consists of 16 residues. Germline CDR1 SNHLY, CDR2 FYNNEI. Trimming left V 8 bases short and J 0 bases short, with 17 bases between. CDR3 DNA sequence: TGTGCCAGCCGAACGAGGAGGCAGGATAGCAATCAGCCCCAGCATTTT. Translation: CASRTRRQDSNQPQHF. The whole variable domain, filled in from reference TRBV2 and TRBJ1-5, reads EPEVTQTPSHQVTQMGQEVILRCVPISNHLYFYWYRQILGQKVEFLVSFYNNEISEKSEIFDDQFSVERPDGSNFTLKIRSTKLEDSAMYFCASRTRRQDSNQPQHFGDGTRLSIL.

The chain is built from TRBV10-3 and TRBJ1-2, with 8 bases lining up with TRBD1. The junction had 10 bases not matched to a gene; V was cut back by 0 bases and J by 7 bases. Germline V gene sequence: CDR1 ENHRY, CDR2 SYGVKD. The CDR3 extends over 16 amino acids. The CDR3, as DNA: TGTGCCATCAGTGAGTCGTCCGCAGGGGGCGCGGGTGGCTACACCTTC. Its protein product is CAISESSAGGAGGYTF.